One and the same sample provided the 10 T cell receptor beta chains below, sequenced in a study of T cell responses to AZD1222 COVID-19 vaccine listed by TCRdb under 2021. This specimen's time point label, per the study, means: baseline before first vaccination. The library relied on the immunoSEQ multiplex PCR assay. Here the immuneACCESS table is served through TCRdb, limited to in-frame sequences with V and J called. Missing clones are a known gap in these copies; in checked studies unresolved V genes cover under half, and the rest lacks a known reason. A total of tens of thousands of clones appear in this sample, around 88% of them only once. Less than 7% of the sample comes from the top ten. The source was peripheral blood, collected on day 0 of AZD1222 vaccination. Receptors were obtained from an adult in good health.

The chain uses TRBV6-2 or TRBV6-3 and TRBJ2-7; D is undetermined. This CDR3 has 13 amino acids. The germline CDR1 and CDR2 sequences are MNHEY and SVGEGT. The germline V and J ends were trimmed by 6 bases and 3 bases, with 12 bases remaining between them. The CDR3 loop is CASSSSTRYEQYF. The CDR3 DNA reads as TGTGCCAGCAGCTCCTCTACACGCTACGAGCAGTACTTC.

This clone has just one count. DNA of the CDR3: TGTGCCAGCTCACCTCGGGGGCCGACAGGGGAAGGCTATGGCTACACCTTC. Translated, it gives CASSPRGPTGEGYGYTF. The chain has TRBV18 and TRBJ1-2; 8 nucleotides line up with TRBD1. J gave up 4 bases and V 3 bases, and 13 bases lay outside the gene matches. Germline values: CDR1 KGHSH, CDR2 LQKENI. This CDR3 comprises 17 residues.

The chain couples TRBV19 to TRBJ2-3, with 7 bases identical to TRBD1. CDR3 length: 15 residues. Unmatched junction bases numbered 8, after V lost 5 bases and J lost 3 bases. In germline, CDR1 is LNHDA, CDR2 SQIVND (reference sequence). The DNA of the CDR3 is TGTGCCAGTAGTCTACAGGGGTTATGGACAGATACGCAGTATTTT. Translation: CASSLQGLWTDTQYF.

V is TRBV19 and J is TRBJ2-2; the D is unclear. The V and J ends lost 7 bases and 2 bases respectively, with 2 bases between them. Germline CDR1 reads LNHDA; CDR2 reads SQIVND (reference sequence). The length of the CDR3 is 11 residues. The CDR3: CASTNTGELFF. The CDR3 DNA sequence: TGTGCCAGTACTAACACCGGGGAGCTGTTTTTT.

This clone was seen a single time. CDR3 sequence reads: CASRPRTTNYGYTF. The CDR3 bases are TGTGCCAGCAGACCTCGGACCACTAACTATGGCTACACCTTC. The V gene is TRBV27, the J gene TRBJ1-2; D not certain. Germline values: CDR1 MNHEY, CDR2 SMNVEV (reference sequence). The CDR3 contains 14 residues. V lost 6 bases to trimming and J lost 0 bases, with 11 bases between them.

This rearrangement joins TRBV7-8 to TRBJ1-6, with D unclear. CDR1 and CDR2 (germline): SGHVS, FQNEAQ. Trimming left V 1 base short and J 10 bases short, with 14 bases between. This CDR3 is built from 15 residues. The CDR3 spells CASSLEAGLGSPLHF. In DNA, the CDR3 is TGTGCCAGCAGCTTAGAGGCAGGCTTGGGGTCACCCCTCCACTTT.

This chain uses TRBV29-1 with TRBJ2-5; tentative D call: TRBD2 (6 bases). The germline V gene encodes CDR1 SQVTM and CDR2 ANQGSEA. This CDR3 comprises 13 residues. Trimming removed 3 bases from V and 5 bases from J, with 13 bases in between. The CDR3 nucleotides are TGCAGCGTTGATGATGGGGGGTGGGAGACCCAGTACTTC. Its translation: CSVDDGGWETQYF.

In regard to this clone: The same CDR3 arises from other DNA sequences in this sample as well. The chain couples TRBV9 to TRBJ2-3, with a weak D call TRBD1 (5 bases). Trimming took 3 bases from V and 0 from J, leaving 8 bases between them. Per germline, CDR1 SGDLS and CDR2 YYNGEE. This CDR3 comprises 14 residues. CDR3 sequence reads: CASSATGSTDTQYF. DNA of the CDR3: TGTGCCAGCAGCGCCACAGGAAGCACAGATACGCAGTATTTT.

The genes are TRBV4-1 and TRBJ1-4; tentatively, D is TRBD1 (5 bases). V was shortened by 1 base and J by 6 bases, with 12 bases between the two germline ends. The CDR3 is 15 residues long. CDR1 is MGHRA, CDR2 YSYEKL, per germline. CDR3 sequence: CASSQVGGYHEKLFF. As DNA, the CDR3 is TGCGCCAGCAGCCAAGTCGGGGGATACCATGAAAAACTGTTTTTT.

The V and J genes are TRBV5-1 and TRBJ2-1; 9 bases match TRBD2. This CDR3 region has 14 residues. Germline loops: CDR1 SGHRS, CDR2 YFSETQ. V dropped 9 bases and J dropped 7; count of bases not matched to a gene: 11. The CDR3 DNA reads as TGCGCCACCGGGACCGGGACTAGCTATAATGAGCAGTTCTTC. This sequence encodes CATGTGTSYNEQFF. Looking up the rest from reference TRBV5-1 and TRBJ2-1 gives the full variable domain: KAGVTQTPRYLIKTRGQQVTLSCSPISGHRSVSWYQQTPGQGLQFLFEYFSETQRNKGNFPGRFSGRQFSNSRSEMNVSTLELGDSALYLCATGTGTSYNEQFFGPGTRLTVL.